This T cell receptor (beta chain) was retrieved from a study of metastatic and nonmetastatic thyroid tumors. Study information: Comparative analysis of repertoires was undertaken across blood and tumor or nodule tissue obtained from malignant and benign thyroid patients. Overall study findings and caveats: Reportedly, malignant thyroid tumors had significantly higher TCR beta diversity than benign nodules, in blood and tumor.

Under the authors' procedure: CDR3 was compared across clinicopathological groups, and the resulting differences were used to build a distant-metastasis classifier for papillary thyroid cancer. TCRdb recomputed clones from the PCR reads via MiXCR. In this record, the V and J calls reflect TCRdb's handling and not the investigators' own analysis. The data hold 27,000 or so clones, with over 12% observed a single time. This CDR3 comprises 10 residues. Germline CDR1 and CDR2: DFQATT and SNEGSKA (reference sequence). Treatment of any kind had been given to no patient before thyroid surgery. Worth noting for this clone: The antigen remains undetermined. Sequence at one end of the junction differs from germline and may be a read error. This sample includes further DNA sequences coding for the same CDR3.

Sequencing was done on a sample of blood. The TCR was taken from a male donor with papillary thyroid cancer or a benign thyroid nodule (not recorded which). Some clones in this sample may be carry-over from other donors' samples. The J gene is TRBJ2-3, the V gene TRBV20-1; D ambiguous. The CDR3 DNA reads as TGCAGTGCTACCACAGATACACAGTATTTC. Its protein product is CSATTDTQYF.